This T cell receptor beta chain derives from a study of neurological immune-mediated disorders. This CDR3 spans 18 amino acids. J gave up 0 bases and V 1 base, and 4 bases lay outside the gene matches. The germline CDR1 and CDR2 sequences are DFQATT and SNEGSKA (reference sequence). This clonotype has at least ten counts. TCRdb passed the 5' RACE reads through MiXCR, listing each CDR3 protein once. The sample holds around 70,000 distinct CDR3 sequences, about 3% seen once. The sample was PBMCs. The V gene is TRBV20-1, the J gene TRBJ2-1; 15 bases fit TRBD2. The clonotype was recovered from a woman in her forties or fifties with multiple sclerosis. CDR3 DNA sequence: TGCAGTGCTAGAGGGACTAGCGGGAGGGGGAGCTCCTACAATGAGCAGTTCTTC. Translation: CSARGTSGRGSSYNEQFF.